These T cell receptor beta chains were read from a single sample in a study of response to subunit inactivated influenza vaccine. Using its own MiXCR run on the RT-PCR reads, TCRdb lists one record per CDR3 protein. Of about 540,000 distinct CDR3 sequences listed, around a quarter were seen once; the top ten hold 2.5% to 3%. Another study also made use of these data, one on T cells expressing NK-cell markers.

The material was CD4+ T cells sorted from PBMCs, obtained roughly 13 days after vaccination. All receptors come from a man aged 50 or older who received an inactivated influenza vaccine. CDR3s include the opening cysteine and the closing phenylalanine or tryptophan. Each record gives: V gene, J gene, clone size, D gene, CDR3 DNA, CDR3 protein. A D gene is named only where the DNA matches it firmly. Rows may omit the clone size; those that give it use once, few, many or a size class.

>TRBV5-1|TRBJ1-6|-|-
TGCGCCAGCAGCATGGACGGTACTAATTCACCCCTCCACTTT
CASSMDGTNSPLHF
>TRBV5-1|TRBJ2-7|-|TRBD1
TGCGCCAGCAGCTTGGTGCCAGGGGGCCCCTACGAGCAGTACTTC
CASSLVPGGPYEQYF
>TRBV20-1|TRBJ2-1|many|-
TGCAGTGCTAGAGATCCACGGGACGGTGAGCAGTTCTTC
CSARDPRDGEQFF
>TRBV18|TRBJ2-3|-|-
TGTGCCAGCGCAATATACGACAGTACGCAGTATTTT
CASAIYDSTQYF
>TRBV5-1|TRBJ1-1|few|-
TGCGCCAGCAGTAGACAAAGTTTGAACACTGAAGCTTTCTTT
CASSRQSLNTEAFF
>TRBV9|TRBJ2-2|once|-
TGTGCCAGCGGACAAGGGCCTGGAGGAAGGAACACCGGGGAGCTGTTTTTT
CASGQGPGGRNTGELFF
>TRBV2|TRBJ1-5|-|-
TGTGCCAGCAGTCTCCTACGGATGCGGGATCAGCCCCAGCATTTT
CASSLLRMRDQPQHF
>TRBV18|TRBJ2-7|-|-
TGTGCCAGCTCACAACGGGTCTCCTACGAGCAGTACTTC
CASSQRVSYEQYF
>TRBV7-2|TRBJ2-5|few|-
TGTGCCAGCACCCCCGGTGGGGATCCGGGGGAGACCCAGTACTTC
CASTPGGDPGETQYF
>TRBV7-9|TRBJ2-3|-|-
TGTGCCAGCAGCTTAGACGAGGTTACGGCAGATACGCAGTATTTT
CASSLDEVTADTQYF
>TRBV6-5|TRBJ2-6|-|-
TGTGCCAGCAGTTACCGTCCCGGGTCTGGGGCCAACGTCCTGACTTTC
CASSYRPGSGANVLTF
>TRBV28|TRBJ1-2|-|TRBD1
TGTGCCAGCAGTTTAATCGGCCAGGGGGCGTGGGGGGGCTACACCTTC
CASSLIGQGAWGGYTF
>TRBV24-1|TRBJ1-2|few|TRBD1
TGTGCCACCAGTGACACCCGACAGGGGTACTATGGCTACACCTTC
CATSDTRQGYYGYTF
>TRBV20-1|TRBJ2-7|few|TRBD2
TGCAGTGCTAGGGATGGGACTAGCGGGAGAAAAGAGCAGTACTTC
CSARDGTSGRKEQYF
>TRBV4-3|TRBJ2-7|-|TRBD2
TGCGCCAGCAGCCATGGGACTAGCGCCGCCTACGAGCAGTACTTC
CASSHGTSAAYEQYF
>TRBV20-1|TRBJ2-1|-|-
TGCAGTGCTAGTCCCGGGGCGCACTACAATGAGCAGTTCTTC
CSASPGAHYNEQFF
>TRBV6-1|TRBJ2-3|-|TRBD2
TGTGCCAGCGGACTAGCGGGGGGCACAGATACGCAGTATTTT
CASGLAGGTDTQYF
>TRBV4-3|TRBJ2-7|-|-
TGCGCCAGCAGCTCTCAGACAGGTCCCCACGAGCAGTACTTC
CASSSQTGPHEQYF
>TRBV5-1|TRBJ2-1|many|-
TGCGCCAGCAGCTTACATCCGACCGGGTCCTACAATGAGCAGTTCTTC
CASSLHPTGSYNEQFF
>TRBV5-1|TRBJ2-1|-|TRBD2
TGCGCCAGCAGCGGAAAGATAGCGGGAGGGGGCAATGAGCAGTTCTTC
CASSGKIAGGGNEQFF
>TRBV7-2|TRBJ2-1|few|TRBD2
TGTGCCAGCAGCCGATCGGGGGGGCAGCGCTCCTACAATGAGCAGTTCTTC
CASSRSGGQRSYNEQFF
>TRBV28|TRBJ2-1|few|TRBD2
TGTGCCAGCAGTTTCGAACGACCTCTAGGCAGCGGGGGGCGGGATTACAATGAGCAGTTCTTC
CASSFERPLGSGGRDYNEQFF
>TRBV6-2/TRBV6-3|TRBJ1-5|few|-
TGTGCCAGCAGTTATTTAGGGAGCAATCAGCCCCAGCATTTT
CASSYLGSNQPQHF
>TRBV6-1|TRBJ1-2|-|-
TGTGCCAGCAGCCGGGGACGGCACTATGGCTACACCTTC
CASSRGRHYGYTF
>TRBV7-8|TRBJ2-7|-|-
TGTGCCAGCAGCTTAAGTCGTAGGGTCCACGAGCAGTACTTC
CASSLSRRVHEQYF
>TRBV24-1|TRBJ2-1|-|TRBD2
TGTGCCACCAGTGACTTGCGGGGGATCGTCTATGAGCAGTTCTTC
CATSDLRGIVYEQFF
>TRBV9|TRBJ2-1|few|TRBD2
TGTGCCAGCAGCCCGGGAGGCGGGAAGGATGAGCAGTTCTTC
CASSPGGGKDEQFF
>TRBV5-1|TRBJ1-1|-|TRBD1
TGCGCCAGCAGCATCGACAGGGGAGAAGCTTTCTTT
CASSIDRGEAFF
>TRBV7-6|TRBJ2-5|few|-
TGTGCCAGCAGCTTCTTTGCCCGGCTTGGGGAGACCCAGTACTTC
CASSFFARLGETQYF
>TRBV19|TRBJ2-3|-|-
TGTGCCAGTAGTTGGCAGGCCATTAGCACAGATACGCAGTATTTT
CASSWQAISTDTQYF
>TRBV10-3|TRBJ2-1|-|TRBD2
TGTGCCATCAGTGAGGGTTCCAGCGGGGGGGCCTTCGATGAGCAGTTCTTC
CAISEGSSGGAFDEQFF
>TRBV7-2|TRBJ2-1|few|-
TGTGCCAGCAGCGTCGCCGGGACAACCTACAATGAGCAGTTCTTC
CASSVAGTTYNEQFF
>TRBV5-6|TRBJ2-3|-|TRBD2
TGTGCCAGCAGCCGGGCGACTAGCGGGGGGGGCCCCCCAGGAGATACGCAGTATTTT
CASSRATSGGGPPGDTQYF
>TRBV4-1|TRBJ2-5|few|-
TGCGCCAGCAGCCCGGCGTGGAGCCAAGAGACCCAGTACTTC
CASSPAWSQETQYF
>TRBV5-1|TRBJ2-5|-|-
TGCGCCAGCAGCTTGGCGGTACGTAGCCAAGAGACCCAGTACTTC
CASSLAVRSQETQYF
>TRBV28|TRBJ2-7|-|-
TGTGCCAGCAGTTTCCTACGGCTCAGGAGGGCCGGAAGCTACGAGCAGTACTTC
CASSFLRLRRAGSYEQYF
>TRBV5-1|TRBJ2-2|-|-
TGCACCAGCAGCTTGGAGGCAGAATCGACCGGGGAGCTGTTTTTT
CTSSLEAESTGELFF
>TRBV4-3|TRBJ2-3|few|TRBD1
TGCGCCAGCAGCCAAGAGGGACAGTGGGATACGCAGTATTTT
CASSQEGQWDTQYF
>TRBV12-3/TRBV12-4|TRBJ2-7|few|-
TGTGCCAGCAGCTCACCGGGGACCCACGAGCAGTACTTC
CASSSPGTHEQYF
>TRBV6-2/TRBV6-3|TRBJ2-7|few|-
TGTGCCAGCAGAATGGACAGTCTTGCCTACGAGCAGTACTTC
CASRMDSLAYEQYF
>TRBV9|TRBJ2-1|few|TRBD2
TGTGCCAGCAGCGTGGGAATAGCGGGATCCTACAATGAGCAGTTCTTC
CASSVGIAGSYNEQFF
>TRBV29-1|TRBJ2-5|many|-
TGCAGCGTCGGGGGAGTGGTTTCGGGAGAGACCCAGTACTTC
CSVGGVVSGETQYF
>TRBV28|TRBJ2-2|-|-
TGTGCCAGCAGTTTTTCGGACTCCACCCGGGAGCTGTTTTTT
CASSFSDSTRELFF
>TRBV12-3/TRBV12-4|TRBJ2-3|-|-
TGTGCCAGCAGCCCAAGTCCACCGGGACTCACAGATACGCAGTATTTT
CASSPSPPGLTDTQYF
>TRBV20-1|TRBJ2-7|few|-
TGCAGTGCTGCTCACGCCAGCTCCTACGAGCAGTACTTC
CSAAHASSYEQYF
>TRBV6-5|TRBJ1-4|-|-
TGTGCCAGCTCGACCGGGCTACAAAAACTGTTTTTT
CASSTGLQKLFF
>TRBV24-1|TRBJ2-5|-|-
TGTGCCACCAGTGATTTTGGGCAGGAAGAGACCCAGTACTTC
CATSDFGQEETQYF
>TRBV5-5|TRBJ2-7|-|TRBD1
TGTGCCAGCTCCCTACGAGGGGACAGGGTATACGAGCAGTACTTC
CASSLRGDRVYEQYF
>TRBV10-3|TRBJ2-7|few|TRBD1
TGTGCCGTTGAGGGACAGGGTCAAGAGCAGTACTTC
CAVEGQGQEQYF
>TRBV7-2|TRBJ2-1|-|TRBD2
TGTGCCAGCAGCTTAGATGGGGGGGGGTCACTCAATGAGCAGTTCTTC
CASSLDGGGSLNEQFF
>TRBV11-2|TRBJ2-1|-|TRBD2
TGTGCCAGCAGCTTAGAGCCGGGACTAGTGTACAATGAGCAGTTCTTC
CASSLEPGLVYNEQFF